This T cell receptor (beta chain) was recorded in a study of graft-versus-host responses after intestinal transplantation. Overall study: Multivisceral, liver-intestinal, or isolated intestinal transplants were given to recipients. The study gave all recipients anti-thymocyte globulin induction, then tacrolimus and steroids for about 3 years.

The study, taken as a whole, reports: Marrow from the recipient contained GvH clones, some of which had appeared first in ileum or blood.

Assay used: immunoSEQ multiplex PCR; TCRdb lists only in-frame clones, some missing. The sample holds fewer than 85,000 clones, 70% to 90% seen once. Points on this clone: The antigen is not known.

The germline V gene encodes CDR1 SGHTA and CDR2 FQGNSA. The CDR3 spans 16 residues. Germline trimming cut 4 bases from V and 10 bases from J; bases unmatched to any gene: 15. This sequence was found in a human donor who received an intestinal transplant. The genes are TRBV7-2 and TRBJ1-4; the match to TRBD1 covers 7 bases. The sample was unstimulated CD8+ T cells sorted from spleen or lymph node cells, taken before intestinal transplant. The chain's CDR3 is CASSSRPPRKGAKLFF. In DNA, the CDR3 is TGTGCCAGCAGCTCCCGCCCCCCTCGAAAGGGGGCAAAACTGTTTTTT.